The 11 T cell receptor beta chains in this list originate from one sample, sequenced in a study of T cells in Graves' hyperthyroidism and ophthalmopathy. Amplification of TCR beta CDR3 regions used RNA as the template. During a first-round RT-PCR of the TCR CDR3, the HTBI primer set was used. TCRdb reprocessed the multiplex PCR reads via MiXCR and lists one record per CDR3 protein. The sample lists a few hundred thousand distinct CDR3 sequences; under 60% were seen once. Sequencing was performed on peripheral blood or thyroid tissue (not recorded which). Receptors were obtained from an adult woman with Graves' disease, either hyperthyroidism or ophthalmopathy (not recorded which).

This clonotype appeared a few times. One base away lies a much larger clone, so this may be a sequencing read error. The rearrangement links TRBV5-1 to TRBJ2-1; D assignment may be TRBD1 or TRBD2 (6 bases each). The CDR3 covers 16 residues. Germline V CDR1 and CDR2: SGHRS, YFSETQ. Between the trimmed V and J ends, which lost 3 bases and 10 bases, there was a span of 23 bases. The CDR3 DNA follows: TGCGCCAGCAGCTCCCAAGGGGGGCGGGACGGTCAGGAGCAGTTCTTC. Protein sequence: CASSSQGGRDGQEQFF.

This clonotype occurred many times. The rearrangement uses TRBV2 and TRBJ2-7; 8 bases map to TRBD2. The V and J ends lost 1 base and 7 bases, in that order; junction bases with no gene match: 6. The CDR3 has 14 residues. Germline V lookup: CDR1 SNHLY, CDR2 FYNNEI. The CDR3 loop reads CASSEGTGGREQYF. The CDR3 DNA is TGTGCCAGCAGTGAAGGGACGGGAGGGAGGGAGCAGTACTTC.

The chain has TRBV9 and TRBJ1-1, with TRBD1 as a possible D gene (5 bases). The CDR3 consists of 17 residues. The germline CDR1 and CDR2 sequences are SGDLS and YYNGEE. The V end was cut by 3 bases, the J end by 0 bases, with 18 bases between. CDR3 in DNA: TGTGCCAGCAGCGGATCCCGGGACGGATTTTTGAACACTGAAGCTTTCTTT. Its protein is CASSGSRDGFLNTEAFF.

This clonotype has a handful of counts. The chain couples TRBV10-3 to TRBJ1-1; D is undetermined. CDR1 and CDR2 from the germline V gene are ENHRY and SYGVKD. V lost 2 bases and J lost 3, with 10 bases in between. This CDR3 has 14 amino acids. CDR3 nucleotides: TGTGCCATCAGTGAGGAGGGTTCAGACACTGAAGCTTTCTTT. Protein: CAISEEGSDTEAFF.

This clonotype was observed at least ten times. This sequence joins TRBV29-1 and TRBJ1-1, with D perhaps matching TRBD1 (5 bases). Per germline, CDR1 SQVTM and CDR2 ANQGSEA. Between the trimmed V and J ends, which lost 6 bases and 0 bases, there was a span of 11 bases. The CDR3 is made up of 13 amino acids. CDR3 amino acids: CSVLGRLNTEAFF. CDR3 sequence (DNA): TGCAGCGTACTGGGACGGCTGAACACTGAAGCTTTCTTT. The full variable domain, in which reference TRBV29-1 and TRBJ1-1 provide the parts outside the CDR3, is SAVISQKPSRDICQRGTSLTIQCQVDSQVTMMFWYRQQPGQSLTLIATANQGSEATYESGFVIDKFPISRPNLTFSTLTVSNMSPEDSSIYLCSVLGRLNTEAFFGQGTRLTVV.

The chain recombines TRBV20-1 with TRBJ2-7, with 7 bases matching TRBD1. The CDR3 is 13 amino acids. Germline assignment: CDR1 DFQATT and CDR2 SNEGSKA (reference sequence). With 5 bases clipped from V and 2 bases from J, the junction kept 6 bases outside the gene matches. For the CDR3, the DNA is TGCAGTGCTCACCGGGACAGAACCTACGAGCAGTACTTC. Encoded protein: CSAHRDRTYEQYF.

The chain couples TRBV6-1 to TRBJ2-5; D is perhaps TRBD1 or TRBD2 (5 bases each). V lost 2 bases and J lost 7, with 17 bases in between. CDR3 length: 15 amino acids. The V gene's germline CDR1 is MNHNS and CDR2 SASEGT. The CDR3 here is CASSELGTEGGTQYF. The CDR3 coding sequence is TGTGCCAGCAGTGAACTGGGGACGGAAGGTGGGACCCAGTACTTC.

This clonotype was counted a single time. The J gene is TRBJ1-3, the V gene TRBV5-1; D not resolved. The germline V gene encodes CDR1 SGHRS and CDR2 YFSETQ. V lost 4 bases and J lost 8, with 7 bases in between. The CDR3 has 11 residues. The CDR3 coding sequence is TGCGCCAGCAGCGCGGCAGACACCATATATTTT. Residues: CASSAADTIYF.

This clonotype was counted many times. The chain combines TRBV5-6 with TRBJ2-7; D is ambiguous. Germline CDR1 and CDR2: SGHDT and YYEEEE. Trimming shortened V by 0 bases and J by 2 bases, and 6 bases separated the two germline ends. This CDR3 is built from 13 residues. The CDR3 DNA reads TGTGCCAGCAGCTTGGACCGAACCTACGAGCAGTACTTC. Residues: CASSLDRTYEQYF.

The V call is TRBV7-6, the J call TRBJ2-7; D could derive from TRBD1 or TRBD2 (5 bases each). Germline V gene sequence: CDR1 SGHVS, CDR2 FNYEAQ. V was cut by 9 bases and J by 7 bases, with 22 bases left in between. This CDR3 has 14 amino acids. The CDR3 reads CASSTGTGSGEQYF. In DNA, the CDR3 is TGTGCCAGTTCAACCGGGACGGGCTCGGGGGAGCAGTACTTC.

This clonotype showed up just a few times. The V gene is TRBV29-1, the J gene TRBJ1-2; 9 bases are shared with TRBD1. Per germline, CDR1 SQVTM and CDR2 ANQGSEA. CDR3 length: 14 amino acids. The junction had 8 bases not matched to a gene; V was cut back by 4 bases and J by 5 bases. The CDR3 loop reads CSVGTGVVWYGYTF. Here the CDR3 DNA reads TGCAGCGTTGGGACAGGGGTTGTTTGGTATGGCTACACCTTC.